Presented here are 24 T cell receptor beta chains from one specimen sequenced in a study of cytomegalovirus exposure and HLA in healthy donors. With 60 Vbeta and 13 Jbeta primers, the PCR was carried out. Clones were read by immunoSEQ multiplex PCR, and TCRdb kept only the in-frame ones, dropping some. The sample lists around 170,000 clones; less than 85% were seen once. The sequencing sample was made of PBMCs. The receptors originated from a man aged 35-49 years in good health and CMV-seronegative.

Here the CDR3 reads CASSSGTSLGTQYF. The CDR3, as DNA: TGCGCCAGCAGCTCCGGGACTAGTCTGGGGACCCAGTACTTC. This chain uses TRBV5-1 with TRBJ2-5; 8 bases fit TRBD2. Trimming took 3 bases from V and 7 from J; bases not matched to a gene: 8. CDR1 SGHRS and CDR2 YFSETQ come from the germline V gene. This CDR3 spans 14 amino acids.

There are a few counts of this clone. The CDR3 bases are TGTGCCAGCAGCTTAGTTCGCGGGGGCTACGAGCAGTACTTC. Amino acid sequence: CASSLVRGGYEQYF. The chain employs TRBV7-2 and TRBJ2-7; 7 bases match TRBD2. Germline loops: CDR1 SGHTA, CDR2 FQGNSA. V shed 1 base, J shed 3 bases, and the junction held 3 bases outside the gene matches. This CDR3 has 14 amino acids.

V and J are TRBV27 and TRBJ2-7; the match to TRBD2 covers 14 bases. Losses at the gene ends were 0 bases for V and 3 bases for J; bases not matched to a gene: 7. The CDR3 covers 18 residues. Germline V CDR1 and CDR2: MNHEY, SMNVEV (reference sequence). CDR3 sequence reads: CASSLSGTSGSMDYEQYF. DNA of the CDR3: TGTGCCAGCAGTTTATCCGGGACTAGCGGGAGTATGGACTACGAGCAGTACTTC.

This chain links TRBV18 with TRBJ2-2; the D gene is possibly TRBD1 (6 bases). V was cut by 4 bases and J by 1 base, with 13 bases left in between. Germline assignment: CDR1 KGHSH and CDR2 LQKENI. This CDR3 contains 16 residues. CDR3 nucleotides: TGTGCCAGCTCACGGACTGGACAGCTGAACACCGGGGAGCTGTTTTTT. Its protein is CASSRTGQLNTGELFF.

The chain joins TRBV18 to TRBJ1-1, with D possibly TRBD1 on 5 matching bases. Germline V gene sequence: CDR1 KGHSH, CDR2 LQKENI. The V and J ends lost 2 bases and 1 base respectively, with 11 bases between them. This CDR3 comprises 15 residues. The DNA of the CDR3 is TGTGCCAGCTCACCAGGCAGGGCGACGAACACTGAAGCTTTCTTT. This sequence encodes CASSPGRATNTEAFF.

The V gene is TRBV9, the J gene TRBJ2-5; 8 bases line up with TRBD2. The germline V gene encodes CDR1 SGDLS and CDR2 YYNGEE. V was pared by 0 bases and J by 5 bases, with 6 bases of the junction left unmatched. The CDR3 length is 15 residues. This chain's CDR3 is CASSVGGGQWETQYF. CDR3 sequence (DNA): TGTGCCAGCAGCGTAGGCGGGGGGCAATGGGAGACCCAGTACTTC.

This chain joins TRBV11-2 and TRBJ1-2; 7 positions agree with TRBD1. V was clipped by 2 bases and J by 2 bases; unmatched bases: 2. Germline CDR1 is SGHAT and CDR2 is FQNNGV. The CDR3 contains 14 residues. The CDR3 DNA follows: TGTGCCAGCAGCTTACAACAGGGGAACTATGGCTACACCTTC. Its translation is CASSLQQGNYGYTF.

DNA for the CDR3: TGTGCCAGTAGTATTTCAGGAAAAACGTATAGCAATCAGCCCCAGCATTTT. Translated: CASSISGKTYSNQPQHF. V is TRBV19 and J is TRBJ1-5, with D unresolved. The CDR3 consists of 17 residues. V shed 3 bases and J shed 0 bases, with 15 bases lying between them. Germline V gene lookup returns CDR1 LNHDA and CDR2 SQIVND (reference sequence).

J is TRBJ2-3 and V is TRBV7-9; TRBD2 might be the D (5 bases). This CDR3 has 14 residues. CDR1 and CDR2 (germline): SEHNR, FQNEAQ (reference sequence). V lost 8 bases and J lost 0, with 12 bases in between. The CDR3 is CASGGRTSTDTQYF. CDR3 bases: TGTGCCAGCGGCGGGCGGACTAGCACAGATACGCAGTATTTT.

The rearrangement links TRBV5-1 to TRBJ2-1; TRBD1 is a possible D gene (6 bases). Germline values: CDR1 SGHRS, CDR2 YFSETQ. The CDR3 extends over 14 amino acids. Trimming stripped 0 bases from V and 2 bases from J, with 6 bases between. The CDR3 sequence: CASSLDRAYNEQFF. The CDR3 DNA sequence: TGCGCCAGCAGCTTGGACAGGGCCTACAATGAGCAGTTCTTC. Variable domain in full (rest from reference TRBV5-1 and TRBJ2-1): KAGVTQTPRYLIKTRGQQVTLSCSPISGHRSVSWYQQTPGQGLQFLFEYFSETQRNKGNFPGRFSGRQFSNSRSEMNVSTLELGDSALYLCASSLDRAYNEQFFGPGTRLTVL.

The genes are TRBV15 and TRBJ1-5, with 7 bases matching TRBD1. Germline V lookup: CDR1 LNHNV, CDR2 YYDKDF (reference sequence). V was clipped by 0 bases and J by 2 bases; unmatched bases: 10. CDR3 length equals 18 residues. The CDR3 DNA follows: TGTGCCACCAGCAGAGATTCGAACACAGGGGAAGGCAATCAGCCCCAGCATTTT. This sequence encodes CATSRDSNTGEGNQPQHF.

The chain uses TRBV6-5 and TRBJ1-2, with TRBD1 matching 9 bases. Germline CDR1 and CDR2: MNHEY and SVGAGI. This CDR3 is built from 12 residues. Trimming at V came to 6 bases and at J to 6 bases, leaving 2 bases not matched to a gene. The CDR3, as DNA: TGTGCCAGCAGCCGGACAGGGGATGGCTACACCTTC. It specifies CASSRTGDGYTF.

The chain links TRBV18 to TRBJ1-2; a possible D gene is TRBD1 (5 bases). This CDR3 is 12 amino acids long. With 3 bases removed from V and 4 bases from J, the gap between germline ends came to 6 bases. Germline V gene lookup returns CDR1 KGHSH and CDR2 LQKENI. Here the CDR3 reads CASSPGPYGYTF. CDR3 DNA: TGTGCCAGCTCACCGGGGCCCTATGGCTACACCTTC.

This sequence joins TRBV29-1 and TRBJ1-3; D perhaps matches TRBD1 (5 bases). Deletions cut 4 bases from V and 4 bases from J, with 8 bases between. CDR1 SQVTM and CDR2 ANQGSEA come from the germline V gene. The length of the CDR3 is 12 residues. The CDR3 DNA is TGCAGCGTTGCAGGGAGGGGAAACACCATATATTTT. Protein: CSVAGRGNTIYF.

The chain employs TRBV6-6 and TRBJ1-5; 11 bases agree with TRBD1. The trim removed 7 bases at V and 7 bases at J, leaving 9 bases unmatched. Per the germline V gene, CDR1 is MNHNY and CDR2 is SVGAGI (reference sequence). CDR3 length: 15 amino acids. CDR3 amino acids: CASKTGTGGYQPQHF. The CDR3 DNA follows: TGTGCCAGCAAAACTGGGACAGGGGGATACCAGCCCCAGCATTTT.

This clone was detected once. The rearrangement links TRBV5-6 to TRBJ2-7, with D maybe TRBD2 (5 bases). The V gene lost 7 bases and the J gene lost 6 bases, with 23 bases spanning the gap. Germline CDR1 and CDR2: SGHDT and YYEEEE. The CDR3 totals 15 residues. CDR3 region: CASFPGSRPRGEQYF. DNA for the CDR3: TGTGCCAGCTTCCCGGGGTCCAGGCCACGGGGCGAGCAGTACTTC.

The V call is TRBV19, the J call TRBJ1-5; D remains unclear. Trimming removed 1 base from V and 1 base from J, with 11 bases in between. The CDR3 has 16 residues. The germline gives CDR1 LNHDA, CDR2 SQIVND (reference sequence). The CDR3 nucleotides are TGTGCCAGTAGTATAGGTGCGACAACCAGCAATCAGCCCCAGCATTTT. Protein: CASSIGATTSNQPQHF.

This clone was recorded once. The chain joins TRBV6-1 to TRBJ1-5; 8 positions match TRBD1. Germline CDR1 reads MNHNS; CDR2 reads SASEGT. V was clipped by 3 bases and J by 7 bases; unmatched bases: 8. The CDR3 is 15 amino acids. DNA for the CDR3: TGTGCCAGCAGTGATACCGACAGGGGATGGCAGCCCCAGCATTTT. Encoded protein: CASSDTDRGWQPQHF.

This clone has more than one count but fewer than ten. This rearrangement joins TRBV29-1 to TRBJ2-1; 11 nucleotides match TRBD1. CDR3 length: 12 residues. Germline V gene lookup returns CDR1 SQVTM and CDR2 ANQGSEA. V shed 6 bases, J shed 9 bases, and the junction held 4 bases outside the gene matches. CDR3 amino acids: CSVGQGAGEQFF. The CDR3 DNA reads as TGCAGCGTCGGACAGGGGGCAGGTGAGCAGTTCTTC.

The V gene is TRBV2, the J gene TRBJ2-7; 11 bases agree with TRBD1. CDR3 length: 17 residues. The J segment lost 4 bases and the V segment lost 6 bases, leaving 14 bases of the junction unmatched. Germline CDR1 reads SNHLY; CDR2 reads FYNNEI. The CDR3 region has the DNA TGTGCCAGCAGCGGCCGGTGGGGGGACAGGGGGTCTTACGAGCAGTACTTC. Translated: CASSGRWGDRGSYEQYF.

This clone has more than one count but fewer than ten. CDR3 residues: CASKRGSTDGELFF. In DNA form, the CDR3 reads TGTGCCAGCAAGCGGGGGAGCACGGACGGGGAGCTGTTTTTT. The chain is built from TRBV11-2 and TRBJ2-2, with 8 bases that match TRBD2. This CDR3 is 14 amino acids long. V trimming: 7 bases; J trimming: 7 bases; junction bases outside the gene matches: 8. The V gene's germline CDR1 is SGHAT and CDR2 FQNNGV.

This chain uses TRBV7-9 with TRBJ2-2, with 8 bases fitting TRBD2. V lost 8 bases, J lost 2 bases, and 10 bases stayed unmatched. Germline CDR1 and CDR2: SEHNR and FQNEAQ (reference sequence). The CDR3 covers 16 residues. The CDR3 nucleotides read TGTGCCAGCCTAGAGCGGAGCGGGAGCAACACCGGGGAGCTGTTTTTT. This sequence encodes CASLERSGSNTGELFF.

This clone was found once. The chain has TRBV30 and TRBJ2-5; D is ambiguous. The CDR3 is made up of 13 amino acids. In germline, CDR1 is GTSNPN, CDR2 SVGIG (reference sequence). V gave up 1 base and J gave up 2 bases, with 8 bases separating them. The CDR3 DNA reads TGTGCCTGGAGTGGCGATGTGCAAGAGACCCAGTACTTC. This encodes CAWSGDVQETQYF.

The genes are TRBV11-2 and TRBJ1-4; the match to TRBD1 covers 10 bases. CDR3 length: 13 amino acids. Trimming at V came to 5 bases and at J to 7 bases, leaving 1 base not matched to a gene. The germline CDR1 and CDR2 sequences are SGHAT and FQNNGV. The CDR3 here is CASSGTGAEKLFF. CDR3 DNA: TGTGCCAGCAGCGGGACAGGGGCTGAAAAACTGTTTTTT.